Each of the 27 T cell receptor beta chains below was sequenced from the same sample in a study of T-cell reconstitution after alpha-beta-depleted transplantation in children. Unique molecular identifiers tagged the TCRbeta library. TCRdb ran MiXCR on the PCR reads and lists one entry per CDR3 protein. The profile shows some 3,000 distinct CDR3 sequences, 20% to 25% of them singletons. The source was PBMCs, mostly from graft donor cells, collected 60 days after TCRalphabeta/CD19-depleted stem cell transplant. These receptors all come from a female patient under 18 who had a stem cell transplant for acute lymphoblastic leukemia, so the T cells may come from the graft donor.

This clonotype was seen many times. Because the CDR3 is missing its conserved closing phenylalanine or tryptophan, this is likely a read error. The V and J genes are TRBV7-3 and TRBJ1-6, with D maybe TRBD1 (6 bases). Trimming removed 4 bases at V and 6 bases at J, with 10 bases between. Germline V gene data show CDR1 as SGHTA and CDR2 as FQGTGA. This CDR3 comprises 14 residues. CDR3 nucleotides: TGTGCCAGCAGCTCAGCAGGGGTTAATTCACCCCTCCACTGT. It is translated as CASSSAGVNSPLHC.

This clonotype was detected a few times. The CDR3 sequence: CATLPWATYEQYF. CDR3 sequence (DNA): TGTGCCACCCTGCCTTGGGCGACCTACGAGCAGTACTTC. This chain links TRBV5-3 with TRBJ2-7; unclear D gene. TRBV5-3 is assigned to the ORF class and has an uncertain function. This CDR3 is built from 13 residues. V was clipped by 9 bases and J by 2 bases, with 15 bases between them.

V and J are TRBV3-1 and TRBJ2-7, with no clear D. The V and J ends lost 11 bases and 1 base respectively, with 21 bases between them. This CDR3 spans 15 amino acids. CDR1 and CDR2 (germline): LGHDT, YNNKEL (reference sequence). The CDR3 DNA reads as TGTGCCTCCTGCGTCCGGCTTGGCATTTCCTACGAGCAGTACTTC. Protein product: CASCVRLGISYEQYF.

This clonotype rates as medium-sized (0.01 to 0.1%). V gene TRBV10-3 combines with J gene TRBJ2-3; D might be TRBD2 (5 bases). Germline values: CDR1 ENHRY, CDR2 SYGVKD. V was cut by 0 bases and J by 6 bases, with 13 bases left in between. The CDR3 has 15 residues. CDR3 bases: TGTGCCATCAGTGAGTCGACGGTAGGCGGGGATACGCAGTATTTT. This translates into CAISESTVGGDTQYF.

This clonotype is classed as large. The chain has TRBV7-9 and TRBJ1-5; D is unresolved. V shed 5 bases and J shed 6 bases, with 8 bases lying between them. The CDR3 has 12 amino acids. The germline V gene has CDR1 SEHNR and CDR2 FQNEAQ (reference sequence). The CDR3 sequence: CASSLGRQPQHF. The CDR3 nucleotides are TGTGCCAGCAGCCTCGGACGTCAGCCCCAGCATTTT.

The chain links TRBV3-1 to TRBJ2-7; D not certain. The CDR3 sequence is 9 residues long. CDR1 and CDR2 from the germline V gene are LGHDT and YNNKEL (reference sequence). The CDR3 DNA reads TGTGCCTCCTCCAAGCCGAGGTCGGTC. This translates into CASSKPRSV.

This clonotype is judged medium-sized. This chain's CDR3 is CASSVPGPRGRSTDTQYF. The CDR3 DNA reads as TGTGCCAGCAGCGTTCCCGGCCCCAGGGGACGAAGCACAGATACGCAGTATTTT. V gene TRBV9 combines with J gene TRBJ2-3; D perhaps matches TRBD1 (6 bases). The CDR3 spans 18 residues. Germline CDR1 reads SGDLS; CDR2 reads YYNGEE. V was shortened by 2 bases and J by 0 bases, with 19 bases between the two germline ends.

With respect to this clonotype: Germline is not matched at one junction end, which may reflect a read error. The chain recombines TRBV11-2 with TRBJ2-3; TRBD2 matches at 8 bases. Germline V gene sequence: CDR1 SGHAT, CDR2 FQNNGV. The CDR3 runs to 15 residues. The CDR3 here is CSSSPRAGAFGAQYF. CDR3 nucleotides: TGTTCCAGCAGCCCCCGAGCGGGGGCCTTTGGAGCGCAGTATTTT.

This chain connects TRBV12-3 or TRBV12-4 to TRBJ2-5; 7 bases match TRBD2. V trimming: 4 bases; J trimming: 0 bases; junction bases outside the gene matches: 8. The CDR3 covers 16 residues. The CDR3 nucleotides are TGTGCCAGCAGTTCTAGCGGAGAATCGTACCAAGAGACCCAGTACTTC. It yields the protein CASSSSGESYQETQYF.

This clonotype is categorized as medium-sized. CDR3 in DNA: TGTGCCAGCAGCTTCACAGGGGCCACATATCAAGAGACCCAGTACTTC. Translation gives CASSFTGATYQETQYF. V gene TRBV5-6 combines with J gene TRBJ2-5; 7 nucleotides match TRBD1. With V trimmed by 2 bases and J by 2 bases, 9 bases remained unmatched. Germline V CDR1 and CDR2: SGHDT, YYEEEE. The CDR3 runs to 16 residues. Full variable domain (missing parts from reference TRBV5-6 and TRBJ2-5): DAGVTQSPTHLIKTRGQQVTLRCSPKSGHDTVSWYQQALGQGPQFIFQYYEEEERQRGNFPDRFSGHQFPNYSSELNVNALLLGDSALYLCASSFTGATYQETQYFGPGTRLLVL.

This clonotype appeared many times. Here the CDR3 DNA reads TGCGCCAGCAGCGTAGCGGGACCCCTCAGGAGTACTGAAGCTTTCTTT. Translation: CASSVAGPLRSTEAFF. The J gene is TRBJ1-1, the V gene TRBV5-1; tentatively, D is TRBD1 (5 bases). The CDR3 length is 16 residues. The V end was cut by 4 bases, the J end by 5 bases, with 21 bases between. Germline V lookup: CDR1 SGHRS, CDR2 YFSETQ.

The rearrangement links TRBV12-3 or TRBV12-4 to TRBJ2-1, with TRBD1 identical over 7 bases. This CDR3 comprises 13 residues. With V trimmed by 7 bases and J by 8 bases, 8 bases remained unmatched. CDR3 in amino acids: CASNPGTAYEQFF. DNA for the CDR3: TGTGCCAGCAACCCCGGGACAGCGTATGAGCAGTTCTTC.

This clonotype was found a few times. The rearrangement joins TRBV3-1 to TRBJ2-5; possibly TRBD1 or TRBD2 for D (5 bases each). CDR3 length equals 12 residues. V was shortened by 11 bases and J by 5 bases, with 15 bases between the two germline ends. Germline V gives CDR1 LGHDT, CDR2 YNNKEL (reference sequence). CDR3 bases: TGTGCCTTCTGTTGGGGGTTCGAGACCCAGTACTTC. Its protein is CAFCWGFETQYF.

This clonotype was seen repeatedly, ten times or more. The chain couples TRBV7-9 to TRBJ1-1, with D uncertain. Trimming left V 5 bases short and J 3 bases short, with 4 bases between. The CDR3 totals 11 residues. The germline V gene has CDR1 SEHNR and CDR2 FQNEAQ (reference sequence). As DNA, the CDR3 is TGTGCCAGCAGCCGGGACACTGAAGCTTTCTTT. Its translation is CASSRDTEAFF.

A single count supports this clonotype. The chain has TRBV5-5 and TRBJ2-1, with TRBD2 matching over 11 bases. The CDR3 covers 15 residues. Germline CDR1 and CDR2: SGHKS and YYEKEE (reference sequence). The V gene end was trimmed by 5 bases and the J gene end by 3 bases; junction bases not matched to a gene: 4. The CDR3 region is CASRELAGGYNEQFF. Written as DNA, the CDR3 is TGTGCCAGCAGGGAGCTAGCGGGAGGCTACAATGAGCAGTTCTTC.

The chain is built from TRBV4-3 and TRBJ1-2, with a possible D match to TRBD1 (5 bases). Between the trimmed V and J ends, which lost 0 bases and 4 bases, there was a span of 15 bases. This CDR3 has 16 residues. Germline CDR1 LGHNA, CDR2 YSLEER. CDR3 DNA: TGCGCCAGCAGCCAAGATTTGGGAAGGGGCCGCTATGGCTACACCTTC. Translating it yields CASSQDLGRGRYGYTF.

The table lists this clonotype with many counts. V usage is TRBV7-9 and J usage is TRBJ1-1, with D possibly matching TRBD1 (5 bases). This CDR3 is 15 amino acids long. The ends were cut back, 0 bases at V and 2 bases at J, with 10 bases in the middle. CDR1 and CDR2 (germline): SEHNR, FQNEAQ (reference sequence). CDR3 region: CASSLATGANTEAFF. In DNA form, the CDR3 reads TGTGCCAGCAGCTTAGCTACAGGAGCTAACACTGAAGCTTTCTTT.

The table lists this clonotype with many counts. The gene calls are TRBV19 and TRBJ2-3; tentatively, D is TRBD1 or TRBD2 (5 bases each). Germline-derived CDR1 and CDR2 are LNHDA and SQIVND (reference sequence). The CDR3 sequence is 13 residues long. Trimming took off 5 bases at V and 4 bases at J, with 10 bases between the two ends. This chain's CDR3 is CASSVRDPDTQYF. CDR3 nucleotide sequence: TGTGCCAGTAGTGTCCGGGACCCAGATACGCAGTATTTT.

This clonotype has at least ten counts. The CDR3 DNA reads TGTGCCAGCAGTTACGGATTTGTCACAGCTAACTATGGCTACACCTTC. Protein product: CASSYGFVTANYGYTF. The chain has TRBV6-2 or TRBV6-3 and TRBJ1-2; D gene uncertain. The CDR3 runs 16 residues. CDR1 and CDR2 from the germline V gene are MNHEY and SVGEGT. V lost 2 bases and J 0 bases, leaving 13 bases between the germline ends.

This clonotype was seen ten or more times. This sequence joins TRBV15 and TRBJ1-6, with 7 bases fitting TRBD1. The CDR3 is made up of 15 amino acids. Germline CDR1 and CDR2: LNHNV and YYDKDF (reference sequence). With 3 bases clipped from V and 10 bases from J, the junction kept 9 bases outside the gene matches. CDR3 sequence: CATSRMDRRYSPLHF. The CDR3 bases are TGTGCCACCAGCAGGATGGACAGGCGGTACTCACCCCTCCACTTT.

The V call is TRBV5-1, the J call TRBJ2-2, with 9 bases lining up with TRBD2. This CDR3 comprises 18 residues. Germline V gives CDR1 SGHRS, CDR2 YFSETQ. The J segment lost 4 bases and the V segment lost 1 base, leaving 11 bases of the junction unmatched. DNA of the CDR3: TGCGCCAGCAGCTTGTATCCAGCGGGGGGCCTCGGCACCGGGGAGCTGTTTTTT. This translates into CASSLYPAGGLGTGELFF.

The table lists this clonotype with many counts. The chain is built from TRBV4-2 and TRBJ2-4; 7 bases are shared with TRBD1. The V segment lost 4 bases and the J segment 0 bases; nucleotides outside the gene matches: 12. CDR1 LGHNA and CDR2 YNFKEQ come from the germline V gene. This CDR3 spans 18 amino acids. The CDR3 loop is CASSLPGQPMLAKNIQYF. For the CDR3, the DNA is TGTGCCAGCAGCCTTCCGGGACAGCCCATGCTAGCCAAAAACATTCAGTACTTC.

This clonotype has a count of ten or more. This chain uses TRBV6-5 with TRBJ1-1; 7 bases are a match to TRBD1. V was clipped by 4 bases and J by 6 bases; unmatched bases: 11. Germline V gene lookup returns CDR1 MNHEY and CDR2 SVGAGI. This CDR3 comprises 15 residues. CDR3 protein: CASSSATGRLAEAFF. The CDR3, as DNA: TGTGCCAGCAGTTCTGCGACAGGGAGGTTGGCTGAAGCTTTCTTT.

CDR3 amino acids: CASSRQGAQGSYEQYV. The CDR3 nucleotides read TGTGCCAGCAGCAGACAGGGGGCGCAGGGTTCCTACGAGCAGTACGTC. This sequence joins TRBV11-1 and TRBJ2-7; TRBD1 matches at 10 bases. With 5 bases clipped from V and 1 base from J, the junction kept 8 bases outside the gene matches. Germline V CDR1 and CDR2: SGHAT, FQDESV (reference sequence). CDR3 length equals 16 residues.

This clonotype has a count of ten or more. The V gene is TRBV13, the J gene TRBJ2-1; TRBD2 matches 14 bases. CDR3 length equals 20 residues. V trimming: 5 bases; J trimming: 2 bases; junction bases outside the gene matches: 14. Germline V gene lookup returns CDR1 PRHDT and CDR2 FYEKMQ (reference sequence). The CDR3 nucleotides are TGTGCCAGCAGCCCAGGGCGACTAGCGGGGGGGCTCGTGGCCTACAATGAGCAGTTCTTC. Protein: CASSPGRLAGGLVAYNEQFF.

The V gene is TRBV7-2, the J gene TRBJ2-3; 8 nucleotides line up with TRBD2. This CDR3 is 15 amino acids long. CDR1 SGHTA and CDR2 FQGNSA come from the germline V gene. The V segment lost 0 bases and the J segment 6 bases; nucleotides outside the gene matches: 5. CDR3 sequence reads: CASSLAGAGADTQYF. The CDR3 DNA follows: TGTGCCAGCAGCTTAGCTGGAGCGGGAGCCGATACGCAGTATTTT.

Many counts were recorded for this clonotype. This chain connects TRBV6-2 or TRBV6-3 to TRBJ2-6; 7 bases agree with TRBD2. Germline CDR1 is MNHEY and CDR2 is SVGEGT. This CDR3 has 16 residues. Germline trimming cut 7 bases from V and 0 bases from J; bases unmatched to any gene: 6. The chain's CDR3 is CASTMGGLSGANVLTF. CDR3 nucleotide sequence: TGTGCCAGCACGATGGGAGGGCTCTCTGGGGCCAACGTCCTGACTTTC.